A single T cell receptor (beta chain) is shown here with its context. Clones were read by immunoSEQ multiplex PCR, and TCRdb kept only the in-frame ones, dropping some. The profile shows around 250,000 clones, about 89% of them singletons. This entry is derived from a study of blood T cell repertoires in COVID-19. Recruits, aged roughly 18 to 95 years, lived in 25 or so US areas. CDR3 length: 16 residues. Germline CDR1 and CDR2: GTSNPN and SVGIG (reference sequence). Trimming at V came to 4 bases and at J to 3 bases, leaving 11 bases not matched to a gene. The rearrangement uses TRBV30 and TRBJ2-1; 8 nucleotides match TRBD1. This TCR was recovered from a human donor in a cohort exposed to, infected with or recovered from COVID-19 (not recorded which). The donor label of this sample is uncertain. Sequencing was done on a sample of PBMCs or T cells enriched from blood (not recorded which). CDR3 in DNA: TGTGCCTGGACCTCCCGTGGGACAGGTCTCTACAATGAGCAGTTCTTC. Its protein is CAWTSRGTGLYNEQFF.